The clone carrying this T cell receptor (beta chain) turned up a few times. TCRdb re-called the 5' RACE reads with MiXCR, one entry per CDR3 protein. Found here are tens of thousands of distinct CDR3 sequences, roughly 28% of them singletons; the top ten hold around 1.9%. Sequencing was carried out using naive CD4+ T cells sorted from blood. As for subset: naive CD4+ T cells, CD4+CD45RA+CD25-. This clonotype was obtained from a female donor with breast cancer.

The CDR3 DNA is TGCGCCAGCAGCCAAGATATGTCGCAGGGAGGTTCACCCCTCCACTTT. Encoded protein: CASSQDMSQGGSPLHF. The rearrangement uses TRBV4-3 and TRBJ1-6, with D perhaps TRBD1 (5 bases). This CDR3 is built from 16 residues. Germline V gene lookup returns CDR1 LGHNA and CDR2 YSLEER. V lost 0 bases to trimming and J lost 9 bases, with 15 bases between them.